This T cell receptor beta chain was found in a study of blood T cell repertoires in COVID-19. The participants were between about 18 and 90 years old and came from about two dozen US areas. The germline gives CDR1 LNHDA, CDR2 SQIVND (reference sequence). CDR3 length: 13 residues. V shed 6 bases, J shed 9 bases, and the junction held 9 bases outside the gene matches. Profiled with immunoSEQ multiplex PCR; TCRdb holds only in-frame clones, not every one. The repertoire holds about 200,000 clones, with 80% as singletons. This clone was picked up a small number of times. V usage is TRBV19 and J usage is TRBJ1-2, with 8 bases lining up with TRBD1. This sequence was found in a woman in her thirties or forties with acute COVID-19. The sample was PBMCs or T cells enriched from blood (not recorded which). The CDR3 sequence: CASSPTGEASYTF. The CDR3 nucleotides read TGTGCCAGTAGCCCGACAGGGGAAGCGAGCTACACCTTC.